What follows are 13 T cell receptor beta chains derived from one specimen sequenced in a study of blood T cell dynamics during melanoma immunotherapy. Profiling relied on immunoSEQ multiplex PCR, and the TCRdb table lists in-frame clones only, not all of them. This table holds approximately 25,000 clones, 87% found once. As to time point: pre-treatment baseline. Sample: blood, taken from a patient treated with checkpoint blockade. These receptors all come from a human donor with melanoma.

J is TRBJ2-7 and V is TRBV4-2; D is unresolved. Trimming took 5 bases from V and 4 from J, leaving 21 bases between them. Germline V gene data show CDR1 as LGHNA and CDR2 as YNFKEQ. This CDR3 has 16 amino acids. CDR3 loop: CASSVDGTAVIYEQYF. The CDR3 coding sequence is TGTGCCAGCAGCGTCGACGGTACGGCGGTTATATACGAGCAGTACTTC.

This chain connects TRBV7-2 to TRBJ2-1; 10 bases agree with TRBD2. With V trimmed by 6 bases and J by 4 bases, 3 bases remained unmatched. Per the germline V gene, CDR1 is SGHTA and CDR2 is FQGNSA. This CDR3 is 14 amino acids long. The DNA for the CDR3 is TGTGCCAGCAGAGCGGGAGGGCCTTACAATGAGCAGTTCTTC. It yields the protein CASRAGGPYNEQFF.

This clone was observed a single time. The genes are TRBV13 and TRBJ2-7, with 7 bases matching TRBD2. Germline trimming cut 4 bases from V and 2 bases from J; bases unmatched to any gene: 2. Looked up from germline, CDR1 is PRHDT and CDR2 is FYEKMQ (reference sequence). CDR3 size: 13 residues. CDR3 loop: CASSWGGAYEQYF. The DNA of the CDR3 is TGTGCCAGCAGCTGGGGGGGAGCCTACGAGCAGTACTTC. Looking up the rest from reference TRBV13 and TRBJ2-7 gives the full variable domain: AAGVIQSPRHLIKEKRETATLKCYPIPRHDTVYWYQQGPGQDPQFLISFYEKMQSDKGSIPDRFSAQQFSDYHSELNMSSLELGDSALYFCASSWGGAYEQYFGPGTRLTVT.

The chain links TRBV19 to TRBJ2-5, with D perhaps matching TRBD2 (6 bases). CDR1 is LNHDA, CDR2 SQIVND, per germline (reference sequence). The CDR3 covers 13 residues. V dropped 5 bases and J dropped 1 base, with 8 bases sitting between them. Written as DNA, the CDR3 is TGTGCCAGTAGTTTGCGGGGCCAAGAGACCCAGTACTTC. Protein sequence: CASSLRGQETQYF.

The chain employs TRBV28 and TRBJ1-5; 8 bases fit TRBD1. Germline CDR1 MDHEN, CDR2 SYDVKM. With 6 bases clipped from V and 5 bases from J, the junction kept 12 bases outside the gene matches. The CDR3 is 16 residues long. The CDR3 DNA reads TGTGCCAGCAGGATAACCCCTGGGACAGGATATCAGCCCCAGCATTTT. It is translated as CASRITPGTGYQPQHF. The full variable domain, its missing parts supplied by reference TRBV28 and TRBJ1-5, is DVKVTQSSRYLVKRTGEKVFLECVQDMDHENMFWYRQDPGLGLRLIYFSYDVKMKEKGDIPEGYSVSREKKERFSLILESASTNQTSMYLCASRITPGTGYQPQHFGDGTRLSIL.

The CDR3 protein is CASSSGLYNEQFF. Written as DNA, the CDR3 is TGTGCCAGCAGCTCAGGACTATACAATGAGCAGTTCTTC. V gene TRBV11-3 combines with J gene TRBJ2-1; TRBD2 is a possible D gene (6 bases). Trimming shortened V by 4 bases and J by 4 bases, and 8 bases separated the two germline ends. This CDR3 contains 13 residues. Looked up from germline, CDR1 is SGHNT and CDR2 is YENEEA. The complete variable domain, with remaining parts taken from reference TRBV11-3 and TRBJ2-1, reads EAGVVQSPRYKIIEKKQPVAFWCNPISGHNTLYWYLQNLGQGPELLIRYENEEAVDDSQLPKDRFSAERLKGVDSTLKIQPAELGDSAVYLCASSSGLYNEQFFGPGTRLTVL.

The V and J genes are TRBV10-3 and TRBJ2-7, with 7 nucleotides matching TRBD1. J gave up 1 base and V 10 bases, and 19 bases lay outside the gene matches. Germline CDR1 is ENHRY and CDR2 is SYGVKD. CDR3 length equals 17 residues. The CDR3 region has the DNA TGTGCCACCCGCCCGAGGGGCGAGGGACAGCCATCCTACGAGCAGTACTTC. This gives the protein CATRPRGEGQPSYEQYF.

The rearrangement uses TRBV7-2 and TRBJ1-2; TRBD1 aligns across 11 bases. The CDR3 contains 15 residues. Trimming took 6 bases from V and 7 from J; bases not matched to a gene: 10. CDR1 and CDR2 from the germline V gene are SGHTA and FQGNSA. CDR3 residues: CASSSGGTGGSGYTF. In nucleotides, the CDR3 is TGTGCCAGCAGTTCGGGCGGGACAGGGGGTAGTGGCTACACCTTC.

The V and J genes are TRBV18 and TRBJ2-2, with TRBD2 identical over 8 bases. The CDR3 contains 15 residues. Unmatched junction bases numbered 2, after V lost 0 bases and J lost 5 bases. Looked up from germline, CDR1 is KGHSH and CDR2 is LQKENI. Here the CDR3 DNA reads TGTGCCAGCTCACCACCGGGACTAGGTACCGGGGAGCTGTTTTTT. Protein sequence: CASSPPGLGTGELFF. Looking up the rest from reference TRBV18 and TRBJ2-2 gives the full variable domain: NAGVMQNPRHLVRRRGQEARLRCSPMKGHSHVYWYRQLPEEGLKFMVYLQKENIIDESGMPKERFSAEFPKEGPSILRIQQVVRGDSAAYFCASSPPGLGTGELFFGEGSRLTVL.

This chain links TRBV28 with TRBJ2-7, with TRBD1 matching 10 bases. V dropped 4 bases and J dropped 2; count of bases not matched to a gene: 5. The CDR3 totals 15 residues. CDR1 is MDHEN and CDR2 is SYDVKM in the germline V gene. The CDR3 DNA reads TGTGCCAGCAGTTCGACAGGGGGCCCCACCTACGAGCAGTACTTC. Translating it yields CASSSTGGPTYEQYF.

The chain uses TRBV5-1 and TRBJ2-3; a possible D gene is TRBD1 (6 bases). V dropped 4 bases and J dropped 3 bases, with 15 bases sitting between them. Looked up from germline, CDR1 is SGHRS and CDR2 is YFSETQ. CDR3 size: 15 residues. The DNA for the CDR3 is TGCGCCAGCAGCATACTCGGACAGCGGACAGATACGCAGTATTTT. This gives the protein CASSILGQRTDTQYF.

This chain uses TRBV10-3 with TRBJ2-7; tentatively, D is TRBD1 (6 bases). CDR1 ENHRY and CDR2 SYGVKD come from the germline V gene. The CDR3 runs 15 residues. V dropped 3 bases and J dropped 9 bases, with 21 bases sitting between them. CDR3 amino acids: CAISDFTGLEGGQYF. For the CDR3, the DNA is TGTGCCATCAGTGACTTTACAGGGTTGGAAGGAGGGCAGTACTTC.

The chain has TRBV28 and TRBJ2-7; a weak D match, TRBD1 (8 bases). The V gene's germline CDR1 is MDHEN and CDR2 SYDVKM. The V end was cut by 6 bases, the J end by 1 base, with 16 bases between. The CDR3 totals 15 residues. The CDR3 sequence is CASSSDREGSYEQYF. The CDR3 DNA sequence: TGTGCCAGCAGCTCGGACAGGGAGGGGTCCTACGAGCAGTACTTC.